The T cell receptor beta chain under discussion was sequenced for a study of shared clonotypes between healthy human individuals (dated by TCRdb to 2018 to 2021). At the level of the whole study: A few men and a couple of women, aged 18 to 49 years, made up the cohort. For each donor, CD4 naive and CD4 memory were each run on three plates, CD8 naive on two plates, and CD8 memory on one plate. The study deeply sequenced blood TCR repertoires of about 5 healthy adults to estimate repertoire size and the extent of clonotype sharing between individuals. To increase sequencing depth and limit assay-specific biases, different laboratories used diverse techniques to prepare libraries and sequence TCR repertoires. Each donor's leukapheresis produced roughly between about 0.9 and 9.5 billion PBMCs.

TCR CDR3 regions were amplified from genomic DNA by multiplex PCR using the deep immunoSEQ assay. Extracted genomic DNA from each cell subset was distributed evenly across all wells of several immunoSEQ 96-well plates, and each plate was treated as a replicate. For sorted subsets, each replicate PCR was loaded with 150 to 250 ng genomic DNA, equivalent to approximately 27,000 T cell genomes. Purified libraries were quantified with a Qubit 3.0 fluorometer, sized on a Bioanalyzer 2100, and re-quantified with the KAPA Library Quantification kit. A separate single-read 150-cycle Illumina NextSeq 550 flow cell was used to sequence each immunoSEQ 96-well plate. Turning to the authors' computational methods: Because the immunoSEQ output held only junctional sequences and lacked quality scores, the filtering could not match the filtering applied to full-length reads. Sequences were annotated with PyIR, a Python wrapper for IgBLAST v1.9, and V/J genes and CDR3 were assigned using IMGT germline references. Reads with weak V/J assignments (E-value above 1e-6), missing CDR3, stop codons, out-of-frame junctions, or ambiguous translated residues were removed. V3J clonotypes were defined by identical inferred V gene, J gene, and CDR3 amino acid sequence. Percentage overlap between repertoires was computed as shared unique clonotypes divided by the size of the smaller repertoire. Three approaches were used to assess repertoire richness: RTK rarefaction, the Chao1 estimator, and Recon v2.1 estimates of unobserved clonotypes. Generation probabilities for all TCRbeta clonotypes obtained by the gDNA method from a handful of donors were computed using OLGA. This is the immuneACCESS table as TCRdb keeps it, with only in-frame sequences that have V and J called. A part of the clones is gone; compared with another copy, unresolved V genes explain less than half, and the rest is unexplained. The V and J calls and clone size come from that table; D and trimming were worked out from the DNA. The sample contains millions of clones, around nine tenths of them found a single time. The top ten constitute roughly 0.13% of the sample.

For this clone: What antigen it recognizes has not been identified. No much larger clonotype is one base removed from it; base qualities were not supplied.

Study-wide findings and limitations: Even with the large sequencing depth, rarefaction of the sorted-subset datasets indicated that sequencing was incomplete. Clonotypes shared by all four sorted-subset donors showed higher generation probabilities than non-shared clonotypes. Naive subsets generally had larger estimated clonotype richness than memory subsets. Pairwise subsampling led to the expectation that sequencing depth would affect the degree of clonotype sharing among donors. The small number of donors limited the genetic and exposure-history diversity represented. Sampling was restricted to blood, and TCR repertoires in tissues likely differ from the TCR repertoires found in blood. Roughly 5% of naive CD4, 3.5% of naive CD8, approximately 2% of memory CD4, and about 0.4% of memory CD8 clonotypes were shared across a few donors.

Healthy HIV-negative adults with no recently reported acute infections or vaccinations were included as donors. All donors were Caucasian adults living in Nashville, Tennessee, USA. CD4+ T cells were enriched by magnetic negative selection; naive cells were then positively selected on CD45RA, and the negative fraction formed the memory subset. Blood was obtained by leukapheresis, after which PBMCs were separated by Ficoll-Histopaque density gradient centrifugation and cryopreserved in liquid nitrogen vapor phase. Purity and quantity of every magnetically sorted T cell population were checked by analytical flow cytometry. Genomic DNA was isolated from every sorted fraction and measured by UV absorbance on a Nanodrop 2000c. The source material was naive CD4+ T cells sorted from blood. This specimen's cell subset or site label, per the study, means: CD45RA+ positively selected. The sequence derives from a man in his late teens or twenties in good health.

The CDR3 here reads CASSYSYRGYEQYF. In nucleotide form, the sequence is TGTGCCAGCAGTTACTCGTACAGGGGCTACGAGCAGTACTTC. The rearranged segments are TRBV6-5 and TRBJ2-7, with 7 bases in between that match TRBD1. Including cysteine and phenylalanine, the CDR3 has 14 amino acids. CDR3 DNA is the only sequence kept; it has 42 bases, read in frame from the first base. For CDR1 and CDR2, the germline V gene lists MNHEY and SVGAGI. After removal of 0 bases from V and 3 bases from J, the junction retains 2 bases not matched to a gene.